One sample yielded the 18 T cell receptor beta chains listed below, sequenced in a study of control samples from healthy donors and cancer patients. Assay: immunoSEQ multiplex PCR; the TCRdb copy retains only in-frame clones and omits some. The sample has some 100,000 clones, 90% seen once. Input material: blood. These receptors originate from a human donor in good health. The donor label of this sample is uncertain.

V is TRBV3-1 (or the pseudogene TRBV3-2) and J is TRBJ2-3; possible D gene TRBD2, 7 bases. CDR1 LGHDT and CDR2 YNNKEL come from the germline V gene (reference sequence). The CDR3 runs 16 residues. V lost 1 base to trimming and J lost 2 bases, with 13 bases between them. The CDR3 region is CASSQVAGAHTDTQYF. CDR3 DNA sequence: TGTGCCAGCAGCCAAGTCGCGGGGGCTCACACAGATACGCAGTATTTT.

V and J are TRBV19 and TRBJ2-4; D is possibly TRBD2 (5 bases). V lost 1 base, J lost 7 bases, and 8 bases lay in between. The CDR3 runs 13 residues. CDR1 is LNHDA, CDR2 SQIVND, per germline (reference sequence). CDR3 sequence (DNA): TGTGCCAGTAGTATAGGGCGAGGGAACATTCAGTACTTC. Translating gives CASSIGRGNIQYF.

The chain uses TRBV27 and TRBJ2-3; TRBD2 is a possible D gene (7 bases). CDR3 size: 14 residues. CDR1 is MNHEY and CDR2 is SMNVEV in the germline V gene (reference sequence). Deletions cut 3 bases from V and 7 bases from J, with 14 bases between. The CDR3 region is CASSFGGGANTQYF. In DNA form, the CDR3 reads TGTGCCAGCAGTTTTGGCGGGGGCGCAAATACGCAGTATTTT.

The chain joins TRBV3-1 (or the pseudogene TRBV3-2) to TRBJ1-2; 8 bases fit TRBD1. This CDR3 spans 14 amino acids. Germline V gives CDR1 LGHDT, CDR2 YNNKEL (reference sequence). Trimming at V came to 4 bases and at J to 5 bases, leaving 6 bases not matched to a gene. The CDR3 region has the DNA TGTGCCAGCAGCCTGCAGGGGGCTGGGTATGGCTACACCTTC. Its protein is CASSLQGAGYGYTF.

CDR3 DNA sequence: TGCGCCAGCAGTTTCCCGGACAGGGCATGGGTAGGTGATTCACCCCTCCACTTT. This encodes CASSFPDRAWVGDSPLHF. V and J are TRBV23-1 and TRBJ1-6; 8 bases match TRBD1. TRBV23-1 is sorted into the ORF group, with uncertain function. J was trimmed by 8 bases and V by 5 bases; bases with no gene match: 17. There are 18 residues in the CDR3.

This clone was seen only once. The V gene is TRBV13, the J gene TRBJ1-3, with 8 nucleotides matching TRBD1. Germline CDR1 and CDR2: PRHDT and FYEKMQ (reference sequence). V lost 0 bases to trimming and J lost 0 bases; unmatched junction nucleotides: 10. This CDR3 contains 19 residues. CDR3 residues: CASSLGQDRVGLSGNTIYF. CDR3 bases: TGTGCCAGCAGCTTAGGCCAGGACAGGGTGGGACTCTCTGGAAACACCATATATTTT.

This clone was found a few times. This chain joins TRBV4-1 and TRBJ1-4; no clear D gene. CDR3 size: 18 residues. V dropped 0 bases and J dropped 10 bases, with 24 bases sitting between them. The germline CDR1 and CDR2 sequences are MGHRA and YSYEKL. The CDR3 reads CASSQEISVAGQLGKLFF. The CDR3 bases are TGCGCCAGCAGCCAAGAGATTTCCGTGGCAGGCCAGTTAGGAAAACTGTTTTTT.

The chain has TRBV28 and TRBJ1-5, with D maybe TRBD1 (6 bases). This CDR3 region has 17 residues. Trimming left V 5 bases short and J 3 bases short, with 20 bases between. Germline CDR1 is MDHEN and CDR2 is SYDVKM. CDR3 bases: TGTGCCAGCAGTCCCCGCAGTAACAGGGCGGCCAATCAGCCCCAGCATTTT. Amino acids: CASSPRSNRAANQPQHF.

This rearrangement joins TRBV7-2 to TRBJ2-1; D is perhaps TRBD1 (5 bases). CDR1 and CDR2 (germline): SGHTA, FQGNSA. V lost 4 bases and J 7 bases, leaving 11 bases between the germline ends. The CDR3 has 13 amino acids. The CDR3 DNA follows: TGTGCCAGCAGCTCCAGTCCAGGGAATGAGCAGTTCTTC. Amino acid sequence: CASSSSPGNEQFF.

The V gene is TRBV6-1, the J gene TRBJ1-5; tentative D call: TRBD1 (5 bases). V gave up 1 base and J gave up 6 bases, with 10 bases separating them. The CDR3 contains 14 residues. CDR1 and CDR2 (germline): MNHNS, SASEGT. The CDR3 DNA reads TGTGCCAGCAGTGAAGATCCGGGGGGTCAGCCCCAGCATTTT. The encoded protein is CASSEDPGGQPQHF.

The CDR3 DNA reads as TGTGCCAGCAGCTTGAGTCCTCAAGAGACCCAGTACTTC. Translated, it gives CASSLSPQETQYF. The chain is built from TRBV5-4 and TRBJ2-5; D is undetermined. V was shortened by 1 base and J by 2 bases, with 6 bases between the two germline ends. The germline CDR1 and CDR2 sequences are SGHNT and YYREEE (reference sequence). CDR3 length: 13 amino acids.

The V call is TRBV5-8, the J call TRBJ2-1; D is ambiguous. The CDR3 length is 13 residues. The V end was cut by 1 base, the J end by 2 bases, with 4 bases between. Germline-derived CDR1 and CDR2 are SGHTS and YDEGEE. CDR3 in amino acids: CASSLQPYNEQFF. CDR3 nucleotides: TGTGCCAGCAGCTTGCAGCCCTACAATGAGCAGTTCTTC.

The CDR3 here is CASSFWVTSGFTDTQYF. The CDR3 coding sequence is TGTGCCAGCAGCTTTTGGGTCACTAGCGGGTTCACAGATACGCAGTATTTT. This chain joins TRBV5-8 and TRBJ2-3; 9 bases are a match to TRBD2. The CDR3 is 17 residues long. The V segment lost 2 bases and the J segment 2 bases; nucleotides outside the gene matches: 9. CDR1 and CDR2 from the germline V gene are SGHTS and YDEGEE.

This chain links TRBV15 with TRBJ2-3, with a weak D call TRBD1 (5 bases). Germline loops: CDR1 LNHNV, CDR2 YYDKDF (reference sequence). The CDR3 loop spans 16 amino acids. The V end lost 3 bases, the J end lost 2 bases, and 15 bases lay between the germline ends. The CDR3 DNA reads TGTGCCACCAGCAGCGGGCTGACAGCCGCCACAGATACGCAGTATTTT. It codes for CATSSGLTAATDTQYF.

The chain has TRBV9 and TRBJ2-7; 8 nucleotides agree with TRBD1. J was trimmed by 3 bases and V by 4 bases; bases with no gene match: 3. The CDR3 totals 13 residues. Germline CDR1 SGDLS, CDR2 YYNGEE. In DNA form, the CDR3 reads TGTGCCAGCAGCCTGGGACAGGACTACGAGCAGTACTTC. Its protein is CASSLGQDYEQYF.

The chain combines TRBV7-9 with TRBJ1-1; no clear D gene. Trimming shortened V by 3 bases and J by 5 bases, and 10 bases separated the two germline ends. This CDR3 has 13 amino acids. The germline CDR1 and CDR2 sequences are SEHNR and FQNEAQ (reference sequence). CDR3 loop: CASSFDFRTEAFF. The CDR3 coding sequence is TGTGCCAGCAGCTTCGATTTTCGAACTGAAGCTTTCTTT.

The gene calls are TRBV12-3 or TRBV12-4 and TRBJ1-2, with no clear D. V gave up 2 bases and J gave up 3 bases, with 7 bases separating them. The CDR3 totals 13 residues. The CDR3 DNA follows: TGTGCCAGCAGTTTACAGGCGGACTATGGCTACACCTTC. Protein sequence: CASSLQADYGYTF.

The J gene is TRBJ2-3, the V gene TRBV3-1 (or the pseudogene TRBV3-2); possibly TRBD2 for D (7 bases). Germline CDR1 is LGHDT and CDR2 is YNNKEL (reference sequence). The CDR3 extends over 16 amino acids. V dropped 0 bases and J dropped 6 bases, with 16 bases sitting between them. CDR3 sequence: CASSQDSAGARDTQYF. CDR3 coding DNA: TGTGCCAGCAGCCAAGATTCGGCGGGGGCGCGGGATACGCAGTATTTT.